This T cell receptor (beta chain) was found in a study of blood T cell repertoires in COVID-19. Study-wide background: From T cells, B-cell-depleted T cells, or PBMCs came the material, which was cDNA or gDNA.

This CDR3 spans 15 amino acids. The V and J ends lost 6 bases and 0 bases respectively, with 17 bases between them. Germline V gene sequence: CDR1 SQVTM, CDR2 ANQGSEA. Participants had their cohort set by participant-reported clinical history. Cohort 3 recovery required two negative PCRs, clearance, or symptom resolution. Only in-frame clones appear in the TCRdb table, and some are missing; sequencing was by immunoSEQ multiplex PCR. In the table there are 300,000 to 400,000 clones, roughly 91% of which are singletons. The chain recombines TRBV29-1 with TRBJ1-2; D may be TRBD1 (6 bases). This receptor was taken from a young woman who had recovered from COVID-19. Sequenced material: PBMCs or T cells enriched from blood (not recorded which). CDR3 DNA: TGCAGCGTCCCACAGGGACCGTTAGCTAACTATGGCTACACCTTC. Its protein product is CSVPQGPLANYGYTF.